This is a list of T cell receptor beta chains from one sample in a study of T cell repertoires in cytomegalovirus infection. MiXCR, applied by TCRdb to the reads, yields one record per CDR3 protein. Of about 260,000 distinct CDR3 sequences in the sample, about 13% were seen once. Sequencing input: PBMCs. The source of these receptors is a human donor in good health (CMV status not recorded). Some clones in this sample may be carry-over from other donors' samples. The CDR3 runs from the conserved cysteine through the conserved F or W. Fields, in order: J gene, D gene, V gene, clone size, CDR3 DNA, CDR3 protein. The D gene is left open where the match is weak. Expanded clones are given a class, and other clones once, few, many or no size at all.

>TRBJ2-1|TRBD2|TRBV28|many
TGTGCCAGCAGGAATAGCGGGAAGTTCGGCAATGAGCAGTTCTTC
CASRNSGKFGNEQFF
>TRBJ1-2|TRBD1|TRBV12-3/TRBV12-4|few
TGTGCCAGCAGTCGGGACAGGGGGCTTTATGGCTACACCTTC
CASSRDRGLYGYTF
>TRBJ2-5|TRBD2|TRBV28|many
TGTGCCACTAAGCCAGCGGGAGAACTACAGACCCAGTACTTC
CATKPAGELQTQYF
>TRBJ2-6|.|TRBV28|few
TGTGCCAGCACCCGGAATCTCTCTGGGGCCAACGTCCTGACTTTC
CASTRNLSGANVLTF
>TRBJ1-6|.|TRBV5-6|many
TGTGCCAGCAGCGTGGTGCGAGTCGGTAATTCACCCCTCCACTTT
CASSVVRVGNSPLHF
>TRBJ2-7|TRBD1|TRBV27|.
TGTGCCAGCAGGGATGGACAGGGGGGCGAGCAGTACTTC
CASRDGQGGEQYF
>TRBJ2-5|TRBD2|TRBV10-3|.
TGTGCCATCAGGGAAATGGGGGGGAATGAAGAGACCCAGTACTTC
CAIREMGGNEETQYF
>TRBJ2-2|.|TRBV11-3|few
TGTGCCAGCAGCTTGCTTACGAGTGGGGAGCTGTTTTTT
CASSLLTSGELFF
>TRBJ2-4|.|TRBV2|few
TGTGCCAGCAGATTAGCGGACCTAGCCAAAAACATTCAGTACTTC
CASRLADLAKNIQYF
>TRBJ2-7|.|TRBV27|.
TGTGCCAGCAGTCCCCGCGGGGTTTCGGGCTCCTACGAGCAGTACTTC
CASSPRGVSGSYEQYF
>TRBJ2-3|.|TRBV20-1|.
TGCAGTGCTACCAAAGGAGATACGCAGTATTTT
CSATKGDTQYF
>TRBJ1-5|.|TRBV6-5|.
TGTGCCAGCAGCGACCTCAATCAGCCCCAGCATTTT
CASSDLNQPQHF
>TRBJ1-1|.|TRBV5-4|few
TGTGCCAGCAGCTTCGAGACGGGGACTGAAGCTTTCTTT
CASSFETGTEAFF
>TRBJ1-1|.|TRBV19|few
TGTGCCGCTTACAAAGGTGCCAGGGGACCGAACACTGAAGCTTTCTTT
CAAYKGARGPNTEAFF
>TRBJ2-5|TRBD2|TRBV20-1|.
TGCAGCGCTGGGGCACTAGCGGGATTAGAGACCCAGTACTTC
CSAGALAGLETQYF
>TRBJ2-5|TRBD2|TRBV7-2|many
TGTGCCAGCAGCTTAGCACCGGGACTAGTTGGTAGCCAGTACTTC
CASSLAPGLVGSQYF
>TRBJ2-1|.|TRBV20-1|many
TGCAGTGCTCTAGCTGCCTATCCCTCCCCTTATGAGCAGTTCTTC
CSALAAYPSPYEQFF
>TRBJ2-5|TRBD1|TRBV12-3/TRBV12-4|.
TGTGCCAGCAGTTTAGCGGGGACAGGAGGAGAGACCCAGTACTTC
CASSLAGTGGETQYF
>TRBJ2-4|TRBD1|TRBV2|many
TGTGCCAGCAGCGAAAGGGGGCTTCCAGGGGGAAACATTCAGTACTTC
CASSERGLPGGNIQYF
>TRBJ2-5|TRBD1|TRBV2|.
TGTGCCAGCACCGCGGGCCGAGGACAGGTCGGATTCCAAGAGACCCAGTACTTC
CASTAGRGQVGFQETQYF
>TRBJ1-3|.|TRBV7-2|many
TGTGCCAGCAGCTCAACGGGACTTGGGGCCATCTCTGGAAACACCATATATTTT
CASSSTGLGAISGNTIYF
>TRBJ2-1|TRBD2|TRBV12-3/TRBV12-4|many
TGTGCCAGCAGTTTCTCAGCGGGAGTAAGCGGTGAGCAGTTCTTC
CASSFSAGVSGEQFF